The rows below give T cell receptor beta chains drawn from one sample of a study of cytomegalovirus exposure and HLA in healthy donors. Profiled with immunoSEQ multiplex PCR; TCRdb holds only in-frame clones, not every one. The sample carries 150,000 to 200,000 clones, more than 65% recorded once. Sequences were obtained from PBMCs. The receptors derive from a man in his late teens or twenties in good health and CMV-seropositive. The CDR3 runs from the conserved cysteine through the conserved F or W. The D gene is left open where the match is weak. Clone size is stated in some rows and not others, as once, few, many or a class when expanded.

D,V,size,J,CDR3,DNA
.,TRBV7-2,once,TRBJ1-5,CASSPRGGQPQHF,TGTGCCAGCAGTCCACGTGGGGGGCAGCCCCAGCATTTT
.,TRBV5-1,.,TRBJ1-3,CASSLDGSGNTIYF,TGCGCCAGCAGCTTGGACGGCTCTGGAAACACCATATATTTT
TRBD2,TRBV4-3,.,TRBJ2-3,CASSQVALAGGGWDTQYF,TGCGCCAGCAGCCAAGTCGCACTAGCGGGAGGAGGGTGGGATACGCAGTATTTT
TRBD2,TRBV5-1,.,TRBJ2-2,CASSLEGREFGELFF,TGCGCCAGCAGCTTGGAGGGGCGGGAGTTCGGGGAGCTGTTTTTT
.,TRBV6-1,.,TRBJ1-5,CASSIEDTTNQPQHF,TGTGCCAGCAGCATAGAGGACACAACCAATCAGCCCCAGCATTTT
TRBD2,TRBV5-4,.,TRBJ2-1,CASSLPGAGGVHEQFF,TGTGCCAGCAGCTTGCCTGGAGCGGGAGGTGTCCATGAGCAGTTCTTC
.,TRBV20-1,.,TRBJ2-7,CSAVSGFEQYF,TGCAGTGCAGTGTCCGGGTTCGAGCAGTACTTC
TRBD2,TRBV18,.,TRBJ2-5,CASSPGGGQETQYF,TGTGCCAGCTCACCAGGGGGGGGCCAAGAGACCCAGTACTTC
TRBD2,TRBV27,.,TRBJ2-7,CASRGLAGEVRVGYEQYF,TGTGCCAGCAGGGGACTAGCGGGAGAGGTACGGGTAGGGTACGAGCAGTACTTC
.,TRBV19,.,TRBJ1-5,CASSMGGRAGLQPQHF,TGTGCCAGTAGTATGGGTGGACGGGCAGGGCTTCAGCCCCAGCATTTT
TRBD1,TRBV6-1,.,TRBJ2-7,CASSQQRRGTYEQYF,TGTGCCAGCAGCCAACAGCGCAGGGGGACCTACGAGCAGTACTTC
.,TRBV5-1,once,TRBJ2-5,CASSLVNRDQETQYF,TGCGCCAGCAGCTTGGTAAACCGGGACCAAGAGACCCAGTACTTC
.,TRBV10-3,.,TRBJ1-1,CAITQTANTEAFF,TGTGCCATCACCCAGACAGCGAACACTGAAGCTTTCTTT
.,TRBV20-1,.,TRBJ1-2,CSAPSGYGYTF,TGCAGTGCCCCTTCCGGGTATGGCTACACCTTC
.,TRBV11-1,.,TRBJ2-5,CASSLNGGKQETQYF,TGTGCCAGCAGCTTAAATGGGGGGAAGCAAGAGACCCAGTACTTC
TRBD1,TRBV11-1,.,TRBJ1-2,CASSLKDRADGYTF,TGTGCCAGCAGCTTGAAAGACAGGGCTGATGGCTACACCTTC
TRBD1,TRBV19,few,TRBJ1-2,CASSIAQGASYGYTF,TGTGCCAGTAGTATAGCCCAGGGGGCCTCCTATGGCTACACCTTC
.,TRBV6-4,.,TRBJ1-2,CASSPGEPYGYTF,TGTGCCAGCAGCCCAGGGGAACCCTATGGCTACACCTTC
.,TRBV5-6,once,TRBJ1-4,CASSLAGDYNEKLFF,TGTGCCAGCAGCTTGGCGGGGGACTATAATGAAAAACTGTTTTTT
TRBD1,TRBV4-1,.,TRBJ1-5,CASSGQGASNQPQHF,TGCGCCAGCAGCGGACAGGGGGCCAGCAATCAGCCCCAGCATTTT
TRBD1,TRBV10-1,few,TRBJ2-2,CASSATGGYTGELFF,TGCGCCAGCAGTGCAACAGGGGGCTACACCGGGGAGCTGTTTTTT
TRBD1,TRBV7-2,.,TRBJ2-7,CASSLRTGESYEQYF,TGTGCCAGCAGCTTACGGACAGGGGAGTCCTACGAGCAGTACTTC
.,TRBV5-4,once,TRBJ2-7,CASSPTGSHEQYF,TGTGCCAGCAGCCCGACAGGTAGCCACGAGCAGTACTTC
.,TRBV9,few,TRBJ1-1,CASSPESGGEAFF,TGTGCCAGCAGCCCCGAATCCGGCGGAGAAGCTTTCTTT
.,TRBV11-2,.,TRBJ2-2,CASSFSGSNTGELFF,TGTGCCAGCAGCTTTAGCGGTTCGAACACCGGGGAGCTGTTTTTT
TRBD1,TRBV6-6,.,TRBJ1-1,CASRIQGAQTEAFF,TGTGCCAGCAGGATACAGGGGGCCCAGACTGAAGCTTTCTTT
.,TRBV5-4,.,TRBJ2-6,CASSQSGAGANVLTF,TGTGCCAGCAGCCAATCAGGGGCTGGGGCCAACGTCCTGACTTTC
TRBD2,TRBV6-4,.,TRBJ2-1,CASSSGAGSSYNEQFF,TGTGCCAGCAGTAGCGGGGCTGGGAGCTCCTACAATGAGCAGTTCTTC
TRBD1,TRBV10-3,.,TRBJ1-2,CAIGGTGDNYGYTF,TGTGCCATCGGGGGGACAGGAGACAACTATGGCTACACCTTC
TRBD1,TRBV7-2,few,TRBJ1-3,CASSLSRTGGGNTIYF,TGTGCCAGCAGCTTGTCAAGGACAGGGGGAGGAAACACCATATATTTT
.,TRBV4-3,.,TRBJ2-1,CASSQAVYSYNEQFF,TGCGCCAGCAGCCAAGCTGTCTACTCCTACAATGAGCAGTTCTTC
.,TRBV27,.,TRBJ2-2,CASSLGAGNTGELFF,TGTGCCAGCAGTTTAGGGGCAGGAAACACCGGGGAGCTGTTTTTT
TRBD2,TRBV10-3,.,TRBJ2-3,CAISVGTSGNTQYF,TGTGCCATCAGTGTCGGGACTAGCGGTAATACGCAGTATTTT
.,TRBV4-1,.,TRBJ1-2,CASSQALGNYGYTF,TGCGCCAGCAGCCAAGCCCTCGGGAACTATGGCTACACCTTC
.,TRBV4-1,.,TRBJ1-5,CASSQDRSLGPQHF,TGCGCCAGCAGCCAAGATCGCAGCCTAGGGCCCCAGCATTTT
.,TRBV7-9,.,TRBJ1-3,CASSPPTASGNTIYF,TGTGCCAGCAGCCCCCCGACAGCCTCTGGAAACACCATATATTTT
TRBD1,TRBV7-9,once,TRBJ1-2,CASSLGQGHYGYTF,TGTGCCAGCAGCTTAGGACAGGGGCACTATGGCTACACCTTC
.,TRBV7-2,.,TRBJ2-2,CASSLNGGSNTGELFF,TGTGCCAGCAGCTTAAATGGGGGGTCGAACACCGGGGAGCTGTTTTTT
.,TRBV5-8,.,TRBJ2-4,CASSLGGVKNIQYF,TGTGCCAGCAGCTTGGGGGGAGTCAAAAACATTCAGTACTTC
.,TRBV7-9,few,TRBJ2-7,CASSLGNSGYEQYF,TGTGCCAGCAGCTTAGGCAACAGCGGCTACGAGCAGTACTTC
.,TRBV15,few,TRBJ1-1,CATSRAAGTYTEAFF,TGTGCCACCAGCAGAGCCGCGGGGACCTACACTGAAGCTTTCTTT
.,TRBV5-1,.,TRBJ1-5,CASSPVGGSPWAQHF,TGCGCCAGCAGCCCTGTAGGAGGCTCGCCTTGGGCCCAGCATTTT
.,TRBV2,once,TRBJ1-2,CASSEAGMGHGYTF,TGTGCCAGCAGTGAAGCGGGCATGGGTCATGGCTACACCTTC
.,TRBV7-9,.,TRBJ1-5,CASSLDGGYNQPQHF,TGTGCCAGCAGCTTAGACGGGGGATACAATCAGCCCCAGCATTTT
.,TRBV15,few,TRBJ1-1,CATTSRGGQEAFF,TGTGCCACCACCTCGAGGGGGGGGCAGGAAGCTTTCTTT
.,TRBV6-6,.,TRBJ1-1,CASSTGHLNTEAFF,TGTGCCAGCAGCACGGGACACTTGAACACTGAAGCTTTCTTT
TRBD1,TRBV5-4,.,TRBJ1-2,CASSLGGQAVNYGYTF,TGTGCCAGCAGCTTGGGAGGACAGGCGGTGAACTATGGCTACACCTTC
.,TRBV19,.,TRBJ2-3,CASIGVGGPDTQYF,TGTGCCAGTATAGGAGTGGGGGGGCCAGATACGCAGTATTTT
TRBD2,TRBV11-2,.,TRBJ2-1,CASSRALLAGNVNEQFF,TGTGCCAGCAGCCGCGCCCTTCTAGCGGGAAATGTCAATGAGCAGTTCTTC
TRBD2,TRBV10-3,.,TRBJ2-5,CAIRPGEAGGPAHQETQYF,TGTGCCATCAGGCCTGGGGAAGCGGGAGGCCCCGCACACCAAGAGACCCAGTACTTC
.,TRBV7-8,.,TRBJ1-1,CASSLVPGTEAFF,TGTGCCAGCAGCTTAGTACCGGGCACTGAAGCTTTCTTT
.,TRBV6-5,.,TRBJ1-2,CASSLRESYGYTF,TGTGCCAGCAGCTTAAGGGAGAGCTATGGCTACACCTTC
.,TRBV12-5,.,TRBJ1-5,CASGLVLSGHRVSNQPQHF,TGTGCTAGTGGTTTGGTACTATCGGGTCATCGGGTGAGCAATCAGCCCCAGCATTTT
TRBD1,TRBV7-9,.,TRBJ2-7,CASSHRDRPYEQYF,TGTGCCAGCAGTCACCGGGACAGGCCTTACGAGCAGTACTTC
.,TRBV2,.,TRBJ2-1,CASRPGIRVNEQFF,TGTGCCAGCAGGCCCGGGATTCGTGTCAATGAGCAGTTCTTC